This TCR beta chain is drawn from a study of neoadjuvant nivolumab and ipilimumab in lung cancer. The CDR3 runs 13 residues. The V gene's germline CDR1 is SQVTM and CDR2 ANQGSEA. V lost 1 base and J 5 bases, leaving 8 bases between the germline ends. Assay: immunoSEQ multiplex PCR; the TCRdb copy retains only in-frame clones and omits some. The sample lists approximately 19,000 clones, around 87% seen once, with less than 2.5% in the top ten. A word on this clone: Its antigen is as yet unknown.

Notes on the study in general: Blood richness before therapy tracked richness in tumors resected after neoadjuvant therapy.

The rearrangement links TRBV29-1 to TRBJ2-2; D possibly corresponds to TRBD2 (5 bases). The sequence derives from an adult with non-small cell lung cancer. Sequencing used peripheral blood, obtained before neoadjuvant nivolumab, alone or with ipilimumab. For the CDR3, the DNA is TGCAGCGTTGAAGCGGGGTCGACCGGGGAGCTGTTTTTT. It is translated as CSVEAGSTGELFF.